This T cell receptor beta chain was documented in a study of OX40 agonist ivuxolimab in advanced cancers. Study overall: Given to patients was ivuxolimab, an agonistic anti-OX40 (CD134) antibody. Findings of the study overall: Clonal expansion by week 6 occurred in CD4+ and CD8+ blood T cells (at 0.1 to 3.0 mg/kg).

The ends lost 7 bases at V and 0 bases at J; junction bases unmatched: 3. The CDR3 contains 14 residues. Looked up from germline, CDR1 is SGDLS and CDR2 is YYNGEE. On this clone itself: Its antigen is still unknown.

Assay: immunoSEQ multiplex PCR; the TCRdb copy retains only in-frame clones and omits some. The sample lists fewer than 85,000 clones, more than 75% occurring once. This sequence was found in an adult with an advanced solid tumor such as melanoma, head and neck, liver or kidney cancer. The gene calls are TRBV9 and TRBJ1-2; 10 bases fit TRBD1. Here the sequenced sample was CD4+ or CD8+ T cells sorted from blood, taken in a trial of the OX40 agonist ivuxolimab. The CDR3 spells CASGTGASNYGYTF. As DNA, the CDR3 is TGTGCCAGCGGGACAGGGGCATCTAACTATGGCTACACCTTC.